This entry concerns a single T cell receptor beta chain. As yet, its antigen is unknown. CDR3 size: 14 residues. The germline gives CDR1 MNHEY, CDR2 SVGAGI. V lost 4 bases to trimming and J lost 5 bases; unmatched junction nucleotides: 5. The sample belongs to a study of CD8+CD57+ T cells in acquired aplastic anemia. Across the whole study: Sorted CD4+ and CD8+ cells yielded around 3 ug of DNA on average. Notes on the study in general: No significant patient-versus-control difference appeared in CD8+ Simpson's diversity.

Genomic DNA, serving as template, underwent TCR beta VDJ and CDR3 profiling. TCRdb recomputed calls from the reads with MiXCR, one row per CDR3 protein. Among roughly 240,000 distinct CDR3 sequences listed, more than 40% were seen once. Patients sequenced had flow cytometry evidence of CD8+CD57+ cell expansion. Severe acquired aplastic anemia was the diagnosis recorded for all patients. The chain joins TRBV6-5 to TRBJ2-1, with TRBD1 matching 7 bases. The TCR comes from a human donor with aplastic anemia. The specimen was sorted CD4+, CD8+, or CD8+CD57+ T cells (not recorded which) from PBMCs. The chain's CDR3 is CASSFGTAHNEQFF. CDR3 coding DNA: TGTGCCAGCAGTTTCGGGACAGCTCACAATGAGCAGTTCTTC.